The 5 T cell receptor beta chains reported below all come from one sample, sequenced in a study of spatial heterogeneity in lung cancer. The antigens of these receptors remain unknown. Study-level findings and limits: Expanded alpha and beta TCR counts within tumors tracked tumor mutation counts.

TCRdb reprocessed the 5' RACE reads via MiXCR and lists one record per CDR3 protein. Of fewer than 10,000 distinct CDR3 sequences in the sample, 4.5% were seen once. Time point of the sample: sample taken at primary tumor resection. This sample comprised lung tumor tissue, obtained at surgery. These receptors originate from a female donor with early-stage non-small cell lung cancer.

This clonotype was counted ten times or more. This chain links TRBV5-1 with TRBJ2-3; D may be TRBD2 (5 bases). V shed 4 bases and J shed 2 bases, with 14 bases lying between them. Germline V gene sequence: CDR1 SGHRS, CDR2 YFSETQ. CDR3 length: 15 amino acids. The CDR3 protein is CASSPGSEITDTQYF. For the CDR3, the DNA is TGCGCCAGCAGCCCGGGTAGCGAGATCACAGATACGCAGTATTTT.

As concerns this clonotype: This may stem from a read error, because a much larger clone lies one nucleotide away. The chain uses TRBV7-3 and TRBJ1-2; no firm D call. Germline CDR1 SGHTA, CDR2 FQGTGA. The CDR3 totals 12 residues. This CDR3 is CASSLGNYGYNF. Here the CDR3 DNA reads TGTGCCAGCAGCTTAGGGAACTATGGCTACAACTTC.

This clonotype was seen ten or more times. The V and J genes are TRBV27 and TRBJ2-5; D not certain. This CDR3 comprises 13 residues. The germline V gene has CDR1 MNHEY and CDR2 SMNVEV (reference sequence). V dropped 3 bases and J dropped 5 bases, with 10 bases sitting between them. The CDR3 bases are TGTGCCAGCAGTTTGACGGTGGGCGAGACCCAGTACTTC. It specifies CASSLTVGETQYF.

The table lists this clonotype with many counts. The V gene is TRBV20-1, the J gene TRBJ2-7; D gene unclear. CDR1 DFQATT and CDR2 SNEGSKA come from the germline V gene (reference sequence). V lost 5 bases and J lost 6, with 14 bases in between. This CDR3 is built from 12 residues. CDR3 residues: CSASLGSTEQYF. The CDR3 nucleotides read TGCAGTGCTTCCCTCGGTAGTACCGAGCAGTACTTC.

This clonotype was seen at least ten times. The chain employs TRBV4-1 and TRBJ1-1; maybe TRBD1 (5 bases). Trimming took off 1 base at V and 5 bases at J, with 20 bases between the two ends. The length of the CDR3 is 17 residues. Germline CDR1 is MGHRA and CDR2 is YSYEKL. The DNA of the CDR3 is TGCGCCAGCAGCCAAGCCCCCCCCGCGACAAGGGGAACTGAAGCTTTCTTT. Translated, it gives CASSQAPPATRGTEAFF.